The rows below give T cell receptor beta chains drawn from one sample of a study of Ad26.COV2.S vaccination and SARS-CoV-2 variants. Produced via immunoSEQ multiplex PCR; TCRdb's table is partial and in-frame only. In the table there are a few hundred thousand clones, roughly 87% of which are singletons. The source material was peripheral blood, sampled in a trial of Ad26.COV2.S vaccine versus placebo. Every receptor here comes from a person between 18 and 59 years old who received the Ad26.COV2.S COVID-19 vaccine or a placebo. Both conserved end residues are part of each CDR3. D genes are given only for firm matches. The size field is filled for only some rows; it gives once, few, many or a size class.

TRBV7-2	15	-	TRBJ2-3	-	TGTGCCAGCAGCTTACGCGGGGAGAGCACAGATACGCAGTATTTT	CASSLRGESTDTQYF
TRBV19	15	-	TRBJ1-2	-	TGTGCCAGTATCGATCGAATCCCTGGGAGTCGGGGCTACACCTTC	CASIDRIPGSRGYTF
TRBV27	10	-	TRBJ1-2	-	TGTGCCAGCAGTTTACAGGGCTACACCTTC	CASSLQGYTF
TRBV5-4	15	-	TRBJ1-2	-	TGTGCCAGTTCTTCCGGACCTCGGGGGAACTATGGCTACACCTTC	CASSSGPRGNYGYTF
TRBV10-2	14	-	TRBJ2-1	-	TGCGCCAGCCGTAGTGAGATTTCCTACAATGAGCAGTTCTTC	CASRSEISYNEQFF
TRBV6-5	14	once	TRBJ1-1	-	TGTGCCAGCAGTTACTCAGTTAGCGGCACTGAAGCTTTCTTT	CASSYSVSGTEAFF
TRBV7-3	17	-	TRBJ2-5	TRBD2	TGTGCCAGCAGCTTAATCGGTGGGACTAGCGGGAAAGAGACCCAGTACTTC	CASSLIGGTSGKETQYF
TRBV7-2	16	-	TRBJ1-6	-	TGTGCCAGCAGCGTACAGATGCCTCCTCGAACTTCACCCCTCCACTTT	CASSVQMPPRTSPLHF
TRBV5-6	14	-	TRBJ2-7	-	TGTGCCAGCAGCTTGGGGCAGGGAGCCTACGAGCAGTACTTC	CASSLGQGAYEQYF
TRBV24-1	15	-	TRBJ1-2	TRBD1	TGTGCCACCAGTGATAGGGACAGGGGGCTTACGGGCTACACCTTC	CATSDRDRGLTGYTF
TRBV5-4	13	-	TRBJ2-3	-	TGTGCCAGCAGCAGACTCCGCGCAGATACGCAGTATTTT	CASSRLRADTQYF
TRBV28	15	-	TRBJ2-1	-	TGTGCCAGCAGTTCCACGGACTACACCTACAATGAGCAGTTCTTC	CASSSTDYTYNEQFF
TRBV10-3	15	-	TRBJ2-7	TRBD1	TGTGCCATCAGTGGGGCCGGGACAGACTCCTACGAGCAGTACTTC	CAISGAGTDSYEQYF
TRBV29-1	16	once	TRBJ2-1	-	TGCAGCGTTGAAGATCCCTCAGGGTTCTCCTACAATGAGCAGTTCTTC	CSVEDPSGFSYNEQFF
TRBV4-1	17	-	TRBJ2-1	-	TGCGCCAGCAGCCAAGATCTCGACAGCAGACCTTACAATGAGCAGTTCTTC	CASSQDLDSRPYNEQFF
TRBV5-1	17	-	TRBJ1-5	-	TGCGCCAGCAGCTTGGCCCCGAGGGGAACGAGCAATCAGCCCCAGCATTTT	CASSLAPRGTSNQPQHF
TRBV4-3	14	-	TRBJ2-1	-	TGCGCCAGCAGCCAAGTGTCCGGCCGGGGTGAGCAGTTCTTC	CASSQVSGRGEQFF
TRBV15	15	-	TRBJ2-7	-	TGTGCCACCAGCAATGGACCCTTGAGCTCCTACGAGCAGTACTTC	CATSNGPLSSYEQYF
TRBV7-3	15	once	TRBJ2-1	-	TGTGCCAGCAGCATTGGAGGGGGCAGTGGGGATGAGCAGTTCTTC	CASSIGGGSGDEQFF
TRBV11-2	13	-	TRBJ1-3	-	TGTGCCAGCAGCCCGGGACCCTCCGGGCCCATATATTTT	CASSPGPSGPIYF
TRBV5-6	15	-	TRBJ2-7	TRBD1	TGTGCCAGCAGCTCTAAAGACAGGGGAGGCTACGAGCAGTACTTC	CASSSKDRGGYEQYF
TRBV28	17	-	TRBJ2-7	TRBD2	TGTGCCAGCAGCGAACTAGCGGGATACCGTATAGCCTACGAGCAGTACTTC	CASSELAGYRIAYEQYF
TRBV28	15	once	TRBJ2-1	-	TGTGCCAGCAGAACGACGGGGAGCTCCTACAATGAGCAGTTCTTC	CASRTTGSSYNEQFF
TRBV19	20	once	TRBJ2-3	TRBD2	TGTGCCAGTAGTATAGATCAGACTAGCGGGAGAGAGGGTTGGACAGATACGCAGTATTTT	CASSIDQTSGREGWTDTQYF
TRBV5-1	16	-	TRBJ1-3	-	TGCGCCAGCAGCCCGCAGACAGGACTCTCTGGAAACACCATATATTTT	CASSPQTGLSGNTIYF
TRBV11-3	16	-	TRBJ2-7	TRBD1	TGTGCCAGCAGCTTAGAGGGTGGACAGGGACCCTACGAGCAGTACTTC	CASSLEGGQGPYEQYF
TRBV5-5	13	few	TRBJ2-7	-	TGTGCCAGCAGCTCTCACGGGGCCTACGAGCAGTACTTC	CASSSHGAYEQYF
TRBV5-5	13	-	TRBJ2-7	-	TGTGCCAGCAGCTTTCCCCCAACCTACGAGCAGTACTTC	CASSFPPTYEQYF
TRBV11-1	16	once	TRBJ2-1	TRBD2	TGTGCCAGCAGCTTAGAGTTGCCTAGCGGGCACAATGAGCAGTTCTTC	CASSLELPSGHNEQFF
TRBV2	14	-	TRBJ1-6	-	TGTGCCAGCACCGAAAGGGTAGCTAATTCACCCCTCCACTTT	CASTERVANSPLHF
TRBV5-4	15	once	TRBJ1-2	TRBD1	TGTGCCAGCAGCTCCCTCTCGACAGGGAGGTATGGCTACACCTTC	CASSSLSTGRYGYTF
TRBV6-2/TRBV6-3	16	-	TRBJ2-1	TRBD2	TGTGCCAGCAGTCCACATAGCGGGAGAGGGTACAATGAGCAGTTCTTC	CASSPHSGRGYNEQFF
TRBV5-6	15	-	TRBJ2-7	TRBD2	TGTGCCAGCAGCTCCCTAGCGGGTCATCCCGACGAGCAGTACTTC	CASSSLAGHPDEQYF
TRBV12-3/TRBV12-4	13	-	TRBJ1-2	-	TGTGCCAGCAGTCAAAGGCAGGGTGGCGGCTACACCTTC	CASSQRQGGGYTF
TRBV5-1	13	-	TRBJ1-1	TRBD1	TGCGCCAGCAGCTTGGGACAGGGGGCGCGGACTTTCTTT	CASSLGQGARTFF
TRBV29-1	13	once	TRBJ2-7	-	TGCAGCGTTCACAACCCTGGGACGTACGAGCAGTACTTC	CSVHNPGTYEQYF
TRBV28	15	-	TRBJ2-1	TRBD1	TGTGCCAGCAGACCTACCGGGACAGGGCACAATGAGCAGTTCTTC	CASRPTGTGHNEQFF
TRBV9	16	-	TRBJ2-5	TRBD2	TGTGCCAGCAGCGTCGGGACTAGCGGGAGAGTCGAGACCCAGTACTTC	CASSVGTSGRVETQYF
TRBV28	15	-	TRBJ1-4	-	TGTGCCAGCAGTTTACCACAGGGCTGGGGTGAAAAACTGTTTTTT	CASSLPQGWGEKLFF
TRBV7-2	15	-	TRBJ2-4	TRBD2	TGTGCCAGCAGCCCGGCGGGGGTTGCCAAAAACATTCAGTACTTC	CASSPAGVAKNIQYF
TRBV7-9	15	-	TRBJ2-7	TRBD1	TGTGCCAGCAGTCCACCCCCCGGGACAGGTTACGAGCAGTACTTC	CASSPPPGTGYEQYF
TRBV5-1	14	-	TRBJ1-4	TRBD1	TGCGCCAGCAGTCCGGACAGGCACGGGAAAAAACTGTTTTTT	CASSPDRHGKKLFF
TRBV27	13	-	TRBJ2-7	TRBD1	TGTGCCAGCAGGGGACAGTATCCCTACGAGCAGTACTTC	CASRGQYPYEQYF
TRBV7-9	15	-	TRBJ2-7	TRBD2	TGTGCCAGCAGCTTGCCGGGACTAGCGGACTACGAGCAGTACTTC	CASSLPGLADYEQYF
TRBV24-1	14	-	TRBJ2-1	TRBD2	TGTGCCACCAGTGATAGGACTAGCTACAATGAGCAGTTCTTC	CATSDRTSYNEQFF
TRBV6-6	15	-	TRBJ2-1	-	TGTGCCAGCATCGAACAAATGAGCTCCTACAATGAGCAGTTCTTC	CASIEQMSSYNEQFF
TRBV5-1	15	-	TRBJ1-3	-	TGCGCCAGCAGCTTGGCCGGGACCTCTGGAAACACCATATATTTT	CASSLAGTSGNTIYF
TRBV9	15	-	TRBJ2-3	TRBD2	TGTGCCAGCAGCGCCCTTAGCGGGATCCAAGATACGCAGTATTTT	CASSALSGIQDTQYF
TRBV27	13	-	TRBJ1-1	-	TGTGCCAGCAGTTTATGGCAGGGAAGTGAAGCTTTCTTT	CASSLWQGSEAFF
TRBV18	13	few	TRBJ2-1	TRBD1	TGTGCCAGCTCACAGGACAGGGGAGATGAGCAGTTCTTC	CASSQDRGDEQFF